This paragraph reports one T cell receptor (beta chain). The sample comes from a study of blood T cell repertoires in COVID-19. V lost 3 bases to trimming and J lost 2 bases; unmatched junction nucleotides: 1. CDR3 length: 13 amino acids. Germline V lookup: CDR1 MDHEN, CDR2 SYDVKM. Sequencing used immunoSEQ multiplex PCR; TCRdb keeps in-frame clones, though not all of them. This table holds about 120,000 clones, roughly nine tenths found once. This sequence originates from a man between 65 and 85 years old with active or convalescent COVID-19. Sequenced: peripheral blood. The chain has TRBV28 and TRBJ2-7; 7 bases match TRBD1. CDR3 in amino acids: CASSLGQTYEQYF. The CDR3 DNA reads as TGTGCCAGCAGTTTGGGACAGACCTACGAGCAGTACTTC.